Listed below are T cell receptor beta chains from one sample, sequenced in a study of cytomegalovirus exposure and HLA in healthy donors. The repertoire was sequenced with immunoSEQ multiplex PCR; TCRdb's copy has only in-frame clones and lacks some. In the table there are 330,000 or so clones, 86% of which are singletons. The material sequenced was PBMCs. Receptor source: a woman younger than 35 in good health and CMV-seronegative. The CDR3 runs from the conserved cysteine through the conserved F or W. D genes are given only for firm matches. Where a row states a size, it is once, few, many or the class of an expanded clone; other rows omit it.

d_call | j_call | clone_size | v_call | cdr3_nt | cdr3_aa
- | TRBJ1-2 | few | TRBV25-1 | TGTGCCAGCAGTGGTCTGGGCTACACCTTC | CASSGLGYTF
TRBD1 | TRBJ2-1 | once | TRBV25-1 | TGTGCCAGCAATCTGAACAGACAGGGGGCCGACAATGAGCAGTTCTTC | CASNLNRQGADNEQFF
- | TRBJ1-4 | - | TRBV7-8 | TGTGCCAGCACACAGGCCAAACGGGGGAATGAAAAACTGTTTTTT | CASTQAKRGNEKLFF
- | TRBJ1-3 | - | TRBV15 | TGTGCCACCAGCAAGAACCCGGCGGCTGGAAACACCATATATTTT | CATSKNPAAGNTIYF
TRBD2 | TRBJ2-7 | - | TRBV5-1 | TGCGCCAGCAGCTTGGGGCCGCTAGCGGGAGGAGAATACGAGCAGTACTTC | CASSLGPLAGGEYEQYF
- | TRBJ1-1 | - | TRBV15 | TGTGCCACCAGCAGCAGGGGACGTGACACTGAAGCTTTCTTT | CATSSRGRDTEAFF
TRBD1 | TRBJ1-5 | once | TRBV19 | TGTGCCAGTAGTATCGTGGGACAGTCTTATAGCAATCAGCCCCAGCATTTT | CASSIVGQSYSNQPQHF
- | TRBJ2-1 | - | TRBV5-4 | TGTGCCAGCAGCCCCCTTGTGGGGGAGGCAGGTAATGAGCAGTTCTTC | CASSPLVGEAGNEQFF
TRBD1 | TRBJ1-2 | once | TRBV5-8 | TGTGCCAGCAGTATGACAGGGATTAAGTATGGCTACACCTTC | CASSMTGIKYGYTF
TRBD1 | TRBJ1-1 | - | TRBV4-2 | TGTGCCAGCAGCCACTCCAGACAGGGGGGAATAGCTTTCTTT | CASSHSRQGGIAFF
TRBD2 | TRBJ2-7 | - | TRBV9 | TGTGCCAGCAGTGCGCGGGAGACCCTCCCGAGCGAGCAGTACTTC | CASSARETLPSEQYF
TRBD1 | TRBJ2-7 | - | TRBV5-1 | TGCGCCAGCAGCGCGGGACAGGGAGGCTACGAGCAGTACTTC | CASSAGQGGYEQYF
- | TRBJ1-3 | - | TRBV29-1 | TGCAGCGTCGAAGAACAGAAATTCTCTGGAAACACCATATATTTT | CSVEEQKFSGNTIYF
- | TRBJ2-1 | - | TRBV9 | TGTGCCAGCAGCGTCCGGGACTCCCCGTGGGATGAGCAGTTCTTC | CASSVRDSPWDEQFF
- | TRBJ2-1 | - | TRBV5-5 | TGTGCCAGCAGCTACCCGCGGGGTGAGCAGTTCTTC | CASSYPRGEQFF
- | TRBJ2-3 | once | TRBV7-2 | TGTGCCAGCGACCAAATAGGGGGAGGGATCACAGATACGCAGTATTTT | CASDQIGGGITDTQYF
TRBD2 | TRBJ2-2 | - | TRBV4-2 | TGTGCCAGCAGCCGACTAGCGGTGAACACCGGGGAGCTGTTTTTT | CASSRLAVNTGELFF
TRBD1 | TRBJ1-1 | - | TRBV7-9 | TGTGCCAGCAGCTCTCAGGGACAGGGAACCCCTGAAGCTTTCTTT | CASSSQGQGTPEAFF
- | TRBJ1-1 | - | TRBV5-6 | TGTGCCAGCAGCTTGGTAACTTTTGGAGAACAAATGAACACTGAAGCTTTCTTT | CASSLVTFGEQMNTEAFF
- | TRBJ1-4 | - | TRBV4-2 | TGTGCCAGCAGCCAAATGAGTGAAAAACTGTTTTTT | CASSQMSEKLFF
- | TRBJ2-1 | once | TRBV7-9 | TGTGCCAGCAGCTTAGTTGGGGCCGCTGAGCAGTTCTTC | CASSLVGAAEQFF
TRBD2 | TRBJ2-7 | few | TRBV5-1 | TGCGCCAGCAGCTTCTACGGACTAGCCTACGAGCAGTACTTC | CASSFYGLAYEQYF
- | TRBJ2-7 | - | TRBV28 | TGTGCCAGCAGTTTTTCTAGGGGACACGACGGCTACGAGCAGTACTTC | CASSFSRGHDGYEQYF
TRBD1 | TRBJ1-1 | - | TRBV14 | TGTGCCAGCAGCCTAATGCAGGGGGCTCGCACTGAAGCTTTCTTT | CASSLMQGARTEAFF
TRBD1 | TRBJ2-1 | - | TRBV7-8 | TGTGCCACCAGACCGGACAGGGCCTACAATGAGCAGTTCTTC | CATRPDRAYNEQFF
- | TRBJ2-2 | - | TRBV27 | TGTGCCAGCAGTTCGACGTCTAGCGTTGTTACCGGGGAGCTGTTTTTT | CASSSTSSVVTGELFF
- | TRBJ1-1 | - | TRBV27 | TGTGCCAGCAAACAATCCCAGGGGAACACTGAAGCTTTCTTT | CASKQSQGNTEAFF
- | TRBJ2-1 | - | TRBV27 | TGTGCCAGCAGTGTTCTAGCGAGGACTAACAATGAGCAGTTCTTC | CASSVLARTNNEQFF
- | TRBJ2-1 | - | TRBV20-1 | TGCAGTGCTGACACGGGGAGGGAGCAGTTCTTC | CSADTGREQFF
- | TRBJ2-7 | - | TRBV9 | TGTGCCAGCAGCGTAGGAGGTACACACTCCTACGAGCAGTACTTC | CASSVGGTHSYEQYF
TRBD1 | TRBJ2-5 | few | TRBV6-5 | TGTGCCAGCAGAGAACTGACAGGGGGCGCCCAGACCCAGTACTTC | CASRELTGGAQTQYF
- | TRBJ2-7 | few | TRBV7-9 | TGTGCCAGCAGCTTAGTGAACAGGGACGAGCAGTACTTC | CASSLVNRDEQYF
- | TRBJ2-7 | - | TRBV6-5 | TGTGCCAGCAGTTACAGGGGCCCTATCGACGAGCAGTACTTC | CASSYRGPIDEQYF
TRBD2 | TRBJ2-7 | - | TRBV9 | TGTGCCAGCAGCGTAGGGACTAGCGGCTCCTACGAGCAGTACTTC | CASSVGTSGSYEQYF
TRBD1 | TRBJ2-7 | - | TRBV6-6 | TGTGCCAGCAGGACCGGGACAGGGGTTTTGTACGAGCAGTACTTC | CASRTGTGVLYEQYF
- | TRBJ1-3 | - | TRBV6-1 | TGTGCCAGCAGGGACTACAGAGGCTCTGGAAACACCATATATTTT | CASRDYRGSGNTIYF
- | TRBJ2-7 | - | TRBV5-6 | TGTGCCAGCAGCTTGCCTCTAGCCCAGCTCTACGAGCAGTACTTC | CASSLPLAQLYEQYF
TRBD2 | TRBJ2-1 | - | TRBV9 | TGTGCCAGCAGCCCAGGGACTAGCGAGCACAATGAGCAGTTCTTC | CASSPGTSEHNEQFF
TRBD2 | TRBJ2-2 | - | TRBV9 | TGTGCCAGCAGCCCCCGTGGCGGGAGGTACTATGTTACCGGGGAGCTGTTTTTT | CASSPRGGRYYVTGELFF
- | TRBJ1-2 | - | TRBV28 | TGTGCCAGCAGTCTCTTCCGGGAAGGGAATGGCTACACCTTC | CASSLFREGNGYTF
- | TRBJ2-1 | - | TRBV7-2 | TGTGCCAGCAGCTTGACATCCTACAATGAGCAGTTCTTC | CASSLTSYNEQFF
- | TRBJ2-2 | - | TRBV11-3 | TGTGCCAGCAGCCCCGGTGCCGGCAGGGACTACACCGGGGAGCTGTTTTTT | CASSPGAGRDYTGELFF
- | TRBJ2-2 | - | TRBV5-6 | TGTGCCAGCAGCTTGGGTAGCTTGAACACCGGGGAGCTGTTTTTT | CASSLGSLNTGELFF
- | TRBJ1-5 | - | TRBV30 | TGTGCCTGGAGTGTCCCGACCGCAGGGCTGGGCAATCAGCCCCAGCATTTT | CAWSVPTAGLGNQPQHF
TRBD1 | TRBJ2-1 | - | TRBV28 | TGTGCCAGCAGTTCCACAGGGACAGGGAACAATGAGCAGTTCTTC | CASSSTGTGNNEQFF
- | TRBJ2-7 | - | TRBV27 | TGTGCCAGCAGTTTATCCTCCCTCTCCGAGCAGTACTTC | CASSLSSLSEQYF
TRBD2 | TRBJ2-1 | - | TRBV6-1 | TGTGCCATCCGGACTAGCAATGAGCAGTTCTTC | CAIRTSNEQFF
- | TRBJ2-7 | - | TRBV27 | TGTGCCAGCAGTTTATCGGGGGCCACCTCCTACGAGCAGTACTTC | CASSLSGATSYEQYF
TRBD2 | TRBJ2-7 | - | TRBV7-9 | TGTGCCAGCAGCCCTAGCGGAAACTCCTACGAGCAGTACTTC | CASSPSGNSYEQYF